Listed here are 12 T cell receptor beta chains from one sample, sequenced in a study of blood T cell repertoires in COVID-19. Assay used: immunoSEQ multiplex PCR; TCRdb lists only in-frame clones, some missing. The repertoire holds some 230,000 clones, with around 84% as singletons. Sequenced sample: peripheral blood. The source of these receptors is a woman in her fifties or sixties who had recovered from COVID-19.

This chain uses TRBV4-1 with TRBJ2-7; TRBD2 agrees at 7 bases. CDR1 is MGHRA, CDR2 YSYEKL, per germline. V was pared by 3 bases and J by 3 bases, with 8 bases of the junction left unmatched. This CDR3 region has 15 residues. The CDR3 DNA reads TGCGCCAGCAGCCACGGGCGGGGGACCCGCTACGAGCAGTACTTC. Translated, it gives CASSHGRGTRYEQYF.

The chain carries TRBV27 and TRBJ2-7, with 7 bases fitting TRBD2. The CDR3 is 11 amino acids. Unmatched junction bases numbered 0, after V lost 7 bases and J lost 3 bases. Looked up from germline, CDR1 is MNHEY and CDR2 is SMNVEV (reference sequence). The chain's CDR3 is CASTGGYEQYF. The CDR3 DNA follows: TGTGCCAGCACGGGGGGCTACGAGCAGTACTTC.

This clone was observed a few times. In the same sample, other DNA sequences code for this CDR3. The CDR3 nucleotides read TGTGCCAGCAGTTACTCGCCGGGGAACTATGGCTACACCTTC. As protein: CASSYSPGNYGYTF. This rearrangement joins TRBV6-5 to TRBJ1-2; D call uncertain. There are 14 residues in the CDR3. In germline, CDR1 is MNHEY, CDR2 SVGAGI. V was shortened by 0 bases and J by 2 bases, with 7 bases between the two germline ends.

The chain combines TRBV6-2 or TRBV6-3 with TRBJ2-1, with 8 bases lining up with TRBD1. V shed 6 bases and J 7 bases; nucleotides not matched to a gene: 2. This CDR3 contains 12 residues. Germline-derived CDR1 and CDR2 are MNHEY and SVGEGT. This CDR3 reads CASRYRGNEQFF. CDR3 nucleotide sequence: TGTGCCAGCAGGTACAGGGGGAATGAGCAGTTCTTC.

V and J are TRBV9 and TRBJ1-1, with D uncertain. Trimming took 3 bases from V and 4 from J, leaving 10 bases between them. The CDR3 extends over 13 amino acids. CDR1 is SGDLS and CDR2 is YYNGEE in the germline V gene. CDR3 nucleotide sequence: TGTGCCAGCAGCGGAACAGTGGGCACTGAAGCTTTCTTT. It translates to CASSGTVGTEAFF.

This CDR3 reads CASSPTGERAFF. The DNA for the CDR3 is TGTGCCAGCAGTCCCACAGGGGAAAGGGCTTTCTTT. This chain joins TRBV2 and TRBJ1-1; 7 nucleotides align to TRBD1. Germline V gene lookup returns CDR1 SNHLY and CDR2 FYNNEI. Unmatched junction bases numbered 8, after V lost 5 bases and J lost 11 bases. This CDR3 region has 12 residues. Full variable domain (remainder filled in from reference TRBV2 and TRBJ1-1): EPEVTQTPSHQVTQMGQEVILRCVPISNHLYFYWYRQILGQKVEFLVSFYNNEISEKSEIFDDQFSVERPDGSNFTLKIRSTKLEDSAMYFCASSPTGERAFFGQGTRLTVV.

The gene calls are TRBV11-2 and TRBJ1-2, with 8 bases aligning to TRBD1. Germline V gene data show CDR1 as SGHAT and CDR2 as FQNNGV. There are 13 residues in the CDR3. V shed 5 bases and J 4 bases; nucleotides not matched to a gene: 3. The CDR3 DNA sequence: TGTGCCAGCAGCCAGACAGGGGCCTATGGCTACACCTTC. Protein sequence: CASSQTGAYGYTF.

The CDR3 nucleotides are TGTGCCAGCAGTGCGACAGGCTACACTGAAGCTTTCTTT. Protein: CASSATGYTEAFF. V and J are TRBV27 and TRBJ1-1, with D perhaps TRBD1 (6 bases). CDR1 is MNHEY, CDR2 SMNVEV, per germline (reference sequence). CDR3 length equals 13 residues. The V end lost 5 bases, the J end lost 3 bases, and 10 bases lay between the germline ends.

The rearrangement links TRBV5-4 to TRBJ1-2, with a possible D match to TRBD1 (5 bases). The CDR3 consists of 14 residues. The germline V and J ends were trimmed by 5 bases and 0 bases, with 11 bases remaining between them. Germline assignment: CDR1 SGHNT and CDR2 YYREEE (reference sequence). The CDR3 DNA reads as TGTGCCAGCAGTGCGACAGTCTCTAACTATGGCTACACCTTC. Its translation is CASSATVSNYGYTF.

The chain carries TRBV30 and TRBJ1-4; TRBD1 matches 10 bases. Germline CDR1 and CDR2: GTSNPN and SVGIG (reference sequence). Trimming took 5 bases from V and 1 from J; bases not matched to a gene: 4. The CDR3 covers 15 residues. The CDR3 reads CAWGGQGGTNEKLFF. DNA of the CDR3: TGTGCCTGGGGTGGACAGGGGGGAACTAATGAAAAACTGTTTTTT.

Here the CDR3 reads CASRSTGIISLPYYGYTF. CDR3 sequence (DNA): TGTGCCAGCAGGTCGACAGGGATTATATCTCTCCCTTACTATGGCTACACCTTC. V gene TRBV13 combines with J gene TRBJ1-2, with 7 bases aligning to TRBD1. J was trimmed by 3 bases and V by 6 bases; bases with no gene match: 19. From germline, CDR1 is PRHDT and CDR2 FYEKMQ (reference sequence). The CDR3 runs to 18 residues. The full variable domain, with the rest looked up from reference TRBV13 and TRBJ1-2, is AAGVIQSPRHLIKEKRETATLKCYPIPRHDTVYWYQQGPGQDPQFLISFYEKMQSDKGSIPDRFSAQQFSDYHSELNMSSLELGDSALYFCASRSTGIISLPYYGYTFGSGTRLTVV.

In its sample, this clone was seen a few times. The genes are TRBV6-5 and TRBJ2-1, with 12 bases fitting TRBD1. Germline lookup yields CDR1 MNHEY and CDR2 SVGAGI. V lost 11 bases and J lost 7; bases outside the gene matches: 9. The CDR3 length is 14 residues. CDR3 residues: CACRRGQGANEQFF. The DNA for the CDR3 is TGTGCCTGCCGCCGGGGACAGGGGGCAAATGAGCAGTTCTTC.